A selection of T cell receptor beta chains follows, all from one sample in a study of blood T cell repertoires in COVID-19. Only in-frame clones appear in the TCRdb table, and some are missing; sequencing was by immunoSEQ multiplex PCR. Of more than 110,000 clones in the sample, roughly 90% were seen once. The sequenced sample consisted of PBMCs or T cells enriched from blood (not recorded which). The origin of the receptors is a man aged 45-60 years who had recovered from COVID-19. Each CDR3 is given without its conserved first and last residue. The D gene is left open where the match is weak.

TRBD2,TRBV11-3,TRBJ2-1,ASSLEGSRERQNEIYNEQF
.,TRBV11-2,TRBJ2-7,ASRPTVKIEQY
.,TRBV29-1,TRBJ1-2,SVERGLGYGYT
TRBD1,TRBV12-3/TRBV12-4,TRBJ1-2,ASNRQGVGGYT
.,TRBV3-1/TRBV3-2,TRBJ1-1,ASSPGHGSNTEAF
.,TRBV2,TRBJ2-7,ASRDYLSEQY
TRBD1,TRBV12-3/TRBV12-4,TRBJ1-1,ASSFHRGEAF
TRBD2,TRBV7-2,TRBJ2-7,ASSFLGGLAGGTRY
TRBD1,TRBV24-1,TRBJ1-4,ATGDSRNEKLF
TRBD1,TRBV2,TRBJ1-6,ASGTGGKNSPLH
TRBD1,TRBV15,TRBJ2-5,ATSSKGTGQETQY
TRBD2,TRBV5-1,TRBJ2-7,ASSFFTSGAGLEQY
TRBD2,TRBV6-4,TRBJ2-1,ASSLSGGLEQF
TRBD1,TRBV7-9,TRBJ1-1,ASSGWTGDYTEAF
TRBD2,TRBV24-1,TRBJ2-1,ATSDLAGGPYNEQF
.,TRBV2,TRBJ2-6,ASSDRGKWTGANVLT
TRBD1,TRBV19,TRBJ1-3,ASSPGQAGNTIY
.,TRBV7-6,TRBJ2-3,ASSVQTGHSPTDTQY
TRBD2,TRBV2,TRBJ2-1,ASRRLAGGRDNEQF
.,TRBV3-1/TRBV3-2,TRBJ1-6,ASSQDFEINSPLH
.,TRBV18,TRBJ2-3,ASSPGNPTDTQY
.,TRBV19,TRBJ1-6,ASSIVVSRSYNSPLH
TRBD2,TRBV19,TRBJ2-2,AISLNSGNLNTGELF
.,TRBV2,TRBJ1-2,ASEIRVDYGYT
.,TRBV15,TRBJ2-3,ATSRYEGTDTQY
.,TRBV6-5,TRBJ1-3,ASSYAITGTGNTIY
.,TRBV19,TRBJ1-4,ASSIRGGEKLF
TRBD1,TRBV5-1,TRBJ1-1,ASSSSGGTEAF
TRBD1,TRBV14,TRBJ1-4,ASSLRGLGEKLF
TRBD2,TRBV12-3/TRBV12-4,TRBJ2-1,ASSLRGKEQF
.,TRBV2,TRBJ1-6,ASSERATGLSNSPLH
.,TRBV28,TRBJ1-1,ASYPVIRGTEAF
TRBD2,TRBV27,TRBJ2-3,ASSPPFGGGADTQY
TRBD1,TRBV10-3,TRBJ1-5,AIRPDRGNQPQH
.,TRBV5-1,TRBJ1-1,ASQTNPQGREAF
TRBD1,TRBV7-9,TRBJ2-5,ASSQAYGQGAKETQY
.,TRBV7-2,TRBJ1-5,ASSLGTSQPQH
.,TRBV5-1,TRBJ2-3,ASSLVGVGTTDTQY
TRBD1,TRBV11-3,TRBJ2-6,ASWGTADSLGANVLT
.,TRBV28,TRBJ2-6,ASSSFSGSGANVLT